Listed here are 24 T cell receptor beta chains from one sample, sequenced in a study of neoadjuvant nivolumab and ipilimumab in lung cancer. TCRdb's table, derived via immunoSEQ multiplex PCR, lists solely in-frame clones and lacks some. The sample shows 30,000 or so clones, under 95% of them seen only once. Specimen: peripheral blood, collected after neoadjuvant nivolumab, alone or with ipilimumab, at or shortly before surgery. These receptor sequences come from an adult with non-small cell lung cancer.

This sequence joins TRBV11-1 and TRBJ2-1; D is tentatively TRBD1 or TRBD2 (5 bases each). V dropped 5 bases and J dropped 3 bases, with 17 bases sitting between them. In germline, CDR1 is SGHAT, CDR2 FQDESV (reference sequence). The CDR3 spans 16 residues. DNA of the CDR3: TGTGCCAGCAGCCCCTACGAGGGGAAATTCTACAATGAGCAGTTCTTC. Residues: CASSPYEGKFYNEQFF.

The J gene is TRBJ1-1, the V gene TRBV7-9; unclear D gene. The CDR3 is 14 amino acids. V lost 5 bases to trimming and J lost 1 base, with 11 bases between them. Germline values: CDR1 SEHNR, CDR2 FQNEAQ (reference sequence). Written as DNA, the CDR3 is TGTGCCAGCAGCCCCGACGGACGGAACACTGAAGCTTTCTTT. Translated, it gives CASSPDGRNTEAFF.

This clone was recorded once. This chain joins TRBV5-1 and TRBJ1-5; TRBD1 is a possible D gene (5 bases). V was cut by 4 bases and J by 0 bases, with 14 bases left in between. CDR1 and CDR2 from the germline V gene are SGHRS and YFSETQ. The CDR3 is 16 residues long. CDR3 protein: CASSLQPRVSNQPQHF. CDR3 DNA sequence: TGCGCCAGCAGCCTGCAGCCCAGGGTTAGCAATCAGCCCCAGCATTTT.

V is TRBV5-6 and J is TRBJ1-2; possible D gene TRBD1, 6 bases. V lost 6 bases and J 0 bases, leaving 15 bases between the germline ends. Germline CDR1 reads SGHDT; CDR2 reads YYEEEE. The CDR3 covers 15 residues. The CDR3 DNA follows: TGTGCCAGCACCCAGGGGTCTATAGCTAACTATGGCTACACCTTC. It yields the protein CASTQGSIANYGYTF. The whole variable domain, filled in from reference TRBV5-6 and TRBJ1-2, reads DAGVTQSPTHLIKTRGQQVTLRCSPKSGHDTVSWYQQALGQGPQFIFQYYEEEERQRGNFPDRFSGHQFPNYSSELNVNALLLGDSALYLCASTQGSIANYGYTFGSGTRLTVV.

The CDR3 DNA is TGTGCCAGCAGCCACTACGGGAGTGAAGCTTTCTTT. Translating it yields CASSHYGSEAFF. This chain uses TRBV14 with TRBJ1-1; D unclear. The CDR3 totals 12 residues. Trimming removed 3 bases from V and 7 bases from J, with 9 bases in between. Germline V CDR1 and CDR2: SGHDN, FVKESK.

In this sample, this clone turned up once. The CDR3 loop reads CASSPETGGYGYTF. The CDR3 nucleotides read TGCGCCAGCAGCCCCGAGACAGGGGGCTATGGCTACACCTTC. V and J are TRBV5-1 and TRBJ1-2; 9 nucleotides match TRBD1. The CDR3 extends over 14 amino acids. Germline CDR1 and CDR2: SGHRS and YFSETQ. The V and J ends lost 4 bases and 4 bases, in that order; junction bases with no gene match: 5. The whole variable domain, filled in from reference TRBV5-1 and TRBJ1-2, reads KAGVTQTPRYLIKTRGQQVTLSCSPISGHRSVSWYQQTPGQGLQFLFEYFSETQRNKGNFPGRFSGRQFSNSRSEMNVSTLELGDSALYLCASSPETGGYGYTFGSGTRLTVV.

The chain employs TRBV9 and TRBJ2-2; tentative D call: TRBD2 (5 bases). Trimming left V 4 bases short and J 5 bases short, with 9 bases between. The CDR3 is 13 residues long. Germline V gene sequence: CDR1 SGDLS, CDR2 YYNGEE. CDR3 residues: CASSPPGTGELFF. The CDR3 DNA reads TGTGCCAGCAGCCCCCCGGGGACCGGGGAGCTGTTTTTT.

V and J are TRBV4-1 and TRBJ2-1; tentatively, D is TRBD2 (5 bases). The germline gives CDR1 MGHRA, CDR2 YSYEKL. The V gene lost 0 bases and the J gene lost 7 bases, with 22 bases spanning the gap. This CDR3 is 18 amino acids long. The CDR3 DNA reads as TGCGCCAGCAGCCAAGATCGTATGTGGACGGTCGGGGAAAATGAGCAGTTCTTC. Encoded protein: CASSQDRMWTVGENEQFF.

This clone was picked up one time. The chain recombines TRBV5-5 with TRBJ1-5; D perhaps matches TRBD1 (5 bases). The CDR3 contains 15 residues. CDR1 is SGHKS, CDR2 YYEKEE, per germline (reference sequence). Trimming left V 5 bases short and J 1 base short, with 13 bases between. The CDR3 DNA reads TGTGCCAGCAGTTCCTGGGGGGGGAGCAATCAGCCCCAGCATTTT. It yields the protein CASSSWGGSNQPQHF.

The rearrangement joins TRBV29-1 to TRBJ1-3; D is uncertain. Germline loops: CDR1 SQVTM, CDR2 ANQGSEA. Trimming pared 1 base from V and 4 bases from J, leaving 8 bases between. This CDR3 has 13 amino acids. CDR3 DNA sequence: TGCAGCGTTGAAGGTTATCAAGGAAACACCATATATTTT. It yields the protein CSVEGYQGNTIYF.

The chain employs TRBV6-6 and TRBJ2-2; D is perhaps TRBD1 or TRBD2 (5 bases each). Germline V gene lookup returns CDR1 MNHNY and CDR2 SVGAGI (reference sequence). CDR3 size: 15 residues. The V gene lost 2 bases and the J gene lost 6 bases, with 13 bases spanning the gap. CDR3 region: CASSYPGRVAGELFF. As DNA, the CDR3 is TGTGCCAGCAGTTACCCAGGGCGGGTAGCCGGGGAGCTGTTTTTT.

This clone appeared once. V gene TRBV27 combines with J gene TRBJ1-4, with D unresolved. There are 14 residues in the CDR3. The germline V gene encodes CDR1 MNHEY and CDR2 SMNVEV (reference sequence). V was trimmed by 3 bases and J by 3 bases, leaving 8 bases between them. The CDR3 coding sequence is TGTGCCAGCAGTTTTGGGCGGGCTAATGAAAAACTGTTTTTT. It yields the protein CASSFGRANEKLFF.

The rearrangement uses TRBV2 and TRBJ1-1; D is uncertain. Germline lookup yields CDR1 SNHLY and CDR2 FYNNEI. Deletions cut 6 bases from V and 4 bases from J, with 3 bases between. The length of the CDR3 is 10 residues. The CDR3 region is CASRGTEAFF. Here the CDR3 DNA reads TGTGCCAGCAGAGGCACTGAAGCTTTCTTT.

V and J are TRBV2 and TRBJ2-5, with D perhaps matching TRBD2 (6 bases). Germline V gene sequence: CDR1 SNHLY, CDR2 FYNNEI. Deletions cut 5 bases from V and 2 bases from J, with 9 bases between. The CDR3 has 13 amino acids. CDR3 loop: CASSRGRQETQYF. The CDR3 nucleotides read TGTGCCAGCAGTAGAGGGAGGCAAGAGACCCAGTACTTC. Looking up the rest from reference TRBV2 and TRBJ2-5 gives the full variable domain: EPEVTQTPSHQVTQMGQEVILRCVPISNHLYFYWYRQILGQKVEFLVSFYNNEISEKSEIFDDQFSVERPDGSNFTLKIRSTKLEDSAMYFCASSRGRQETQYFGPGTRLLVL.

V is TRBV11-2 and J is TRBJ2-7; tentative D call: TRBD2 (5 bases). The germline V and J ends were trimmed by 5 bases and 2 bases, with 13 bases remaining between them. Germline V gene sequence: CDR1 SGHAT, CDR2 FQNNGV. The CDR3 spans 14 residues. CDR3 sequence: CASSRGIGPYEQYF. In DNA form, the CDR3 reads TGTGCCAGCAGCCGGGGAATCGGGCCCTACGAGCAGTACTTC.

Only one count was recorded for this clone. V and J are TRBV5-4 and TRBJ1-1; the D is unclear. CDR3 length equals 13 residues. CDR1 and CDR2 (germline): SGHNT, YYREEE (reference sequence). V dropped 4 bases and J dropped 5 bases, with 12 bases sitting between them. CDR3: CASSVEGWTEAFF. The CDR3 nucleotides are TGTGCCAGCAGCGTCGAGGGTTGGACTGAAGCTTTCTTT.

The gene calls are TRBV6-5 and TRBJ1-2, with D maybe TRBD1 (6 bases). Germline CDR1 is MNHEY and CDR2 is SVGAGI. The length of the CDR3 is 14 residues. Trimming took off 2 bases at V and 9 bases at J, with 16 bases between the two ends. CDR3 DNA sequence: TGTGCCAGCAGTTACCGGCCTGCGGACAGTCGCTACACCTTC. Protein sequence: CASSYRPADSRYTF.

The genes are TRBV29-1 and TRBJ1-4; D call uncertain. The length of the CDR3 is 10 residues. The germline gives CDR1 SQVTM, CDR2 ANQGSEA. The V and J ends lost 7 bases and 8 bases respectively, with 8 bases between them. DNA of the CDR3: TGCAGCGCCAGTCCGGAAAAACTGTTTTTT. Residues: CSASPEKLFF.

The count of this clone is one. The rearrangement joins TRBV9 to TRBJ1-2; weak D call: TRBD1 (5 bases). This CDR3 has 15 residues. The ends were cut back, 0 bases at V and 4 bases at J, with 13 bases in the middle. Germline CDR1 and CDR2: SGDLS and YYNGEE. The CDR3 bases are TGTGCCAGCAGCGTAGACGGTGCGGGGCGCTATGGCTACACCTTC. Translating gives CASSVDGAGRYGYTF.

The table lists this clone with a few counts. The germline gene is not matched at one end of the junction; a read error may be the cause. V usage is TRBV7-9 and J usage is TRBJ2-1, with D possibly matching TRBD1 (6 bases). The CDR3 is 12 residues long. Germline V gives CDR1 SEHNR, CDR2 FQNEAQ (reference sequence). The CDR3 loop reads CASSPPLGGCVF. DNA of the CDR3: TGTGCCAGCAGCCCCCCACTAGGGGGTTGTGTCTTC.

The V gene is TRBV5-1, the J gene TRBJ2-2, with D perhaps matching TRBD2 (7 bases). V was trimmed by 0 bases and J by 3 bases, leaving 15 bases between them. The length of the CDR3 is 17 residues. Germline V CDR1 and CDR2: SGHRS, YFSETQ. CDR3 sequence (DNA): TGCGCCAGCAGCTTGGACATCGGGGGGCATGACACCGGGGAGCTGTTTTTT. Encoded protein: CASSLDIGGHDTGELFF.

This sequence joins TRBV5-4 and TRBJ1-2; tentative D call: TRBD1 (5 bases). Trimming shortened V by 2 bases and J by 2 bases, and 13 bases separated the two germline ends. The CDR3 runs 15 residues. Germline assignment: CDR1 SGHNT and CDR2 YYREEE (reference sequence). CDR3 bases: TGTGCCAGCAGCTTTATTGGGGGGATAAACTATGGCTACACCTTC. Translating it yields CASSFIGGINYGYTF.

The V and J genes are TRBV2 and TRBJ1-1; D is ambiguous. CDR3 length: 13 residues. Germline CDR1 SNHLY, CDR2 FYNNEI. Trimming removed 2 bases from V and 3 bases from J, with 7 bases in between. The CDR3 coding sequence is TGTGCCAGCAGTGAATACGGGGACACTGAAGCTTTCTTT. Its translation is CASSEYGDTEAFF.

The sample holds a few counts of this clone. The gene calls are TRBV7-9 and TRBJ2-5; D is ambiguous. CDR1 is SEHNR and CDR2 is FQNEAQ in the germline V gene (reference sequence). V was shortened by 4 bases and J by 2 bases, with 11 bases between the two germline ends. The CDR3 is made up of 14 amino acids. The CDR3 spells CASSSELIQETQYF. CDR3 DNA sequence: TGTGCCAGCAGCTCTGAACTGATACAAGAGACCCAGTACTTC. The whole variable domain, remainder taken from reference TRBV7-9 and TRBJ2-5, is DTGVSQNPRHKITKRGQNVTFRCDPISEHNRLYWYRQTLGQGPEFLTYFQNEAQLEKSRLLSDRFSAERPKGSFSTLEIQRTEQGDSAMYLCASSSELIQETQYFGPGTRLLVL.